The 9 T cell receptor beta chains below all came from one sample that was sequenced in a study of T cell responses to AZD1222 COVID-19 vaccine. TCRdb's copy holds only in-frame clones and misses some; the assay was immunoSEQ multiplex PCR. The sample holds about 140,000 clones, around 93% seen once. Sample: peripheral blood, taken 28 days after the second AZD1222 dose. The receptors were gathered from an adult who received the AZD1222 COVID-19 vaccine.

This clone was seen a handful of times. The chain uses TRBV18 and TRBJ1-5, with D hard to call. Germline loops: CDR1 KGHSH, CDR2 LQKENI. The CDR3 totals 14 residues. The V gene lost 2 bases and the J gene lost 1 base, with 6 bases spanning the gap. The CDR3 loop reads CASSPSGSNQPQHF. The DNA of the CDR3 is TGTGCCAGCTCACCATCCGGGAGCAATCAGCCCCAGCATTTT.

The J gene is TRBJ2-7, the V gene TRBV7-2; a weak D match, TRBD2 (6 bases). Germline V gene sequence: CDR1 SGHTA, CDR2 FQGNSA. The V gene lost 1 base and the J gene lost 1 base, with 17 bases spanning the gap. This CDR3 region has 17 residues. The CDR3, as DNA: TGTGCCAGCAGCTTAGTGGCTAGCGTCATCGTTTCCTACGAGCAGTACTTC. The encoded protein is CASSLVASVIVSYEQYF.

The chain carries TRBV5-5 and TRBJ2-7, with 7 bases that match TRBD2. The J segment lost 1 base and the V segment lost 1 base, leaving 2 bases of the junction unmatched. The germline CDR1 and CDR2 sequences are SGHKS and YYEKEE (reference sequence). This CDR3 contains 14 residues. The CDR3 sequence: CASSLTSASYEQYF. The CDR3 DNA follows: TGTGCCAGCAGCTTGACTAGCGCTTCCTACGAGCAGTACTTC.

The chain couples TRBV28 to TRBJ1-2, with a possible D match to TRBD1 (6 bases). CDR3 length: 14 residues. Germline V gives CDR1 MDHEN, CDR2 SYDVKM. V lost 2 bases and J lost 7, with 14 bases in between. DNA of the CDR3: TGTGCCAGCAGTTTAGGGGGGCTGGGGCGTGGCTACACCTTC. Translated: CASSLGGLGRGYTF.

This chain joins TRBV4-2 and TRBJ1-1, with D unresolved. The CDR3 has 15 residues. The V end was cut by 0 bases, the J end by 1 base, with 9 bases between. CDR1 is LGHNA, CDR2 YNFKEQ, per germline. CDR3 loop: CASSQEVGKNTEAFF. The DNA for the CDR3 is TGTGCCAGCAGCCAAGAGGTGGGCAAGAACACTGAAGCTTTCTTT.

V gene TRBV5-1 combines with J gene TRBJ1-2, with D perhaps matching TRBD1 (5 bases). Trimming stripped 3 bases from V and 6 bases from J, with 12 bases between. This CDR3 has 13 amino acids. Germline V CDR1 and CDR2: SGHRS, YFSETQ. CDR3 loop: CASSSGTWDGYTF. In nucleotides, the CDR3 is TGCGCCAGCAGCTCCGGGACCTGGGATGGCTACACCTTC.

The chain links TRBV18 to TRBJ2-7; D might be TRBD1 (8 bases). Germline values: CDR1 KGHSH, CDR2 LQKENI. Trimming stripped 6 bases from V and 7 bases from J, with 13 bases between. The CDR3 totals 12 residues. In nucleotides, the CDR3 is TGTGCCAGCTCTCAACAGGGGGGGGAGCAGTACTTC. This codes for CASSQQGGEQYF. Supplemented by reference TRBV18 and TRBJ2-7, the full variable domain reads NAGVMQNPRHLVRRRGQEARLRCSPMKGHSHVYWYRQLPEEGLKFMVYLQKENIIDESGMPKERFSAEFPKEGPSILRIQQVVRGDSAAYFCASSQQGGEQYFGPGTRLTVT.

This clone was seen a single time. The rearrangement links TRBV29-1 to TRBJ2-3; TRBD1 aligns across 9 bases. This CDR3 has 14 amino acids. Germline lookup yields CDR1 SQVTM and CDR2 ANQGSEA. CDR3 residues: CSVRGDRDTDTQYF. The CDR3, as DNA: TGCAGTGTCCGAGGGGACAGGGACACAGATACGCAGTATTTT.

The chain uses TRBV5-4 and TRBJ2-7; possibly TRBD1 for D (5 bases). Trimming took off 3 bases at V and 3 bases at J, with 16 bases between the two ends. The CDR3 length is 15 residues. CDR1 is SGHNT and CDR2 is YYREEE in the germline V gene (reference sequence). The CDR3 loop is CASSSETVSGYEQYF. The CDR3 nucleotides are TGTGCCAGCAGCTCAGAGACAGTTTCAGGCTACGAGCAGTACTTC.